This TCR beta chain was retrieved from a study of T-cell reconstitution after alpha-beta-depleted transplantation in children. On this clonotype itself: The antigen remains undetermined.

From germline, CDR1 is SEHNR and CDR2 FQNEAQ (reference sequence). This CDR3 comprises 16 residues. Trimming took 5 bases from V and 2 from J, leaving 13 bases between them. Study results and caveats: Some patients' high day-60 TCRbeta diversity was traced to surviving recipient T cells and thymic progenitors. A year post-transplant, T-cell counts and diversity derived mostly from newly produced T cells. Roughly two months post-transplant, alpha-beta T cells reportedly originated from several hundred graft clones that had expanded.

As it was prepared, the TCRbeta library received unique molecular identifiers. TCRdb used MiXCR to reprocess the PCR reads, holding one entry per CDR3 protein. The repertoire includes about 580,000 distinct CDR3 sequences, roughly 23% of them detected once, and roughly 15% sits in the top ten. Sequenced material: PBMCs, mostly from graft donor cells, taken 360 days after TCRalphabeta/CD19-depleted stem cell transplant. The rearrangement joins TRBV7-9 to TRBJ2-6; no reliable D call. The origin of this receptor is a boy in the first two years of life who had a stem cell transplant for acute myeloid leukemia, so the T cells may come from the graft donor. The CDR3 loop is CASSPPKAAGANVLTF. DNA of the CDR3: TGTGCCAGCAGCCCACCTAAGGCAGCTGGGGCCAACGTCCTGACTTTC.